A single sample is the source of the 27 T cell receptor beta chains below, sequenced in a study of T cells in Graves' hyperthyroidism and ophthalmopathy. TCR beta CDR3 regions were amplified from RNA. The study used the HTBI primer set for a first-round RT-PCR of the TCR CDR3. In TCRdb, the multiplex PCR reads were re-called with MiXCR into one record per CDR3 protein. Seen here are approximately 620,000 distinct CDR3 sequences, 11% to 15% observed once, and the top ten hold 5% to 7%. Sequencing used blood. These receptors originate from a woman between 25 and 40 years old with Graves' hyperthyroidism that later progressed to Graves' ophthalmopathy.

Only a few counts were recorded for this clonotype. This chain uses TRBV24-1 with TRBJ2-2, with D possibly TRBD2 on 6 matching bases. The ends were cut back, 3 bases at V and 4 bases at J, with 11 bases in the middle. Germline lookup yields CDR1 KGHDR and CDR2 SFDVKD. The CDR3 has 15 amino acids. The CDR3 DNA sequence: TGTGCCACCAGTGATGAGCTAGCGCGCACCGGGGAGCTGTTTTTT. It encodes CATSDELARTGELFF.

This clonotype was recorded at least ten times. The chain combines TRBV27 with TRBJ2-7, with a weak D call TRBD1 (5 bases). From germline, CDR1 is MNHEY and CDR2 SMNVEV (reference sequence). The V and J ends lost 6 bases and 7 bases respectively, with 16 bases between them. The CDR3 loop spans 13 amino acids. Here the CDR3 reads CASSLGATREQYF. The CDR3 DNA reads as TGTGCCAGCAGCCTAGGGGCCACCCGTGAGCAGTACTTC.

This clonotype was detected many times. The chain employs TRBV7-9 and TRBJ1-1, with no clear D. V dropped 4 bases and J dropped 7 bases, with 7 bases sitting between them. The germline gives CDR1 SEHNR, CDR2 FQNEAQ (reference sequence). The CDR3 has 11 amino acids. The CDR3 sequence is CASSSQFEAFF. In nucleotides, the CDR3 is TGTGCCAGCAGCTCTCAATTTGAAGCTTTCTTT.

This clonotype appeared many times. The gene calls are TRBV20-1 and TRBJ2-7; 9 nucleotides line up with TRBD1. The CDR3 runs to 14 residues. The trim removed 0 bases at V and 7 bases at J, leaving 7 bases unmatched. CDR1 and CDR2 (germline): DFQATT, SNEGSKA (reference sequence). This chain's CDR3 is CSARDTGGGEEQYF. CDR3 in DNA: TGCAGTGCTAGAGATACAGGGGGCGGAGAAGAGCAGTACTTC.

The chain recombines TRBV6-2 or TRBV6-3 with TRBJ1-3; D is unclear. Germline loops: CDR1 MNHEY, CDR2 SVGEGT. This CDR3 comprises 18 residues. V gave up 2 bases and J gave up 0 bases, with 17 bases separating them. The CDR3: CASSYPIPTSGSGNTIYF. CDR3 sequence (DNA): TGTGCCAGCAGTTACCCGATACCAACCTCCGGCTCTGGAAACACCATATATTTT.

Ten or more counts support this clonotype. V and J are TRBV28 and TRBJ1-1, with 10 bases matching TRBD1. This CDR3 spans 15 amino acids. CDR1 is MDHEN, CDR2 SYDVKM, per germline. Trimming at V came to 2 bases and at J to 4 bases, leaving 4 bases not matched to a gene. The CDR3 region is CASSLPGQGFTEAFF. The DNA of the CDR3 is TGTGCCAGCAGTTTACCGGGACAGGGGTTCACTGAAGCTTTCTTT. The variable domain in full, completed from reference TRBV28 and TRBJ1-1, reads DVKVTQSSRYLVKRTGEKVFLECVQDMDHENMFWYRQDPGLGLRLIYFSYDVKMKEKGDIPEGYSVSREKKERFSLILESASTNQTSMYLCASSLPGQGFTEAFFGQGTRLTVV.

This chain connects TRBV9 to TRBJ2-1; TRBD2 matches 7 bases. The junction had 5 bases not matched to a gene; V was cut back by 3 bases and J by 5 bases. CDR3 length: 14 amino acids. Germline lookup yields CDR1 SGDLS and CDR2 YYNGEE. The CDR3 coding sequence is TGTGCCAGCAGCGCCCCGGGACTACACAATGAGCAGTTCTTC. It codes for CASSAPGLHNEQFF.

The sample holds many counts of this clonotype. V gene TRBV20-1 combines with J gene TRBJ1-4, with a weak D call TRBD1 (5 bases). The CDR3 extends over 12 amino acids. Per the germline V gene, CDR1 is DFQATT and CDR2 is SNEGSKA (reference sequence). V was shortened by 5 bases and J by 7 bases, with 11 bases between the two germline ends. DNA of the CDR3: TGCAGTGCTTTTACGGGGGGTGAAAAACTGTTTTTT. Translation gives CSAFTGGEKLFF.

This clonotype has more than one count but fewer than ten. A single base separates this from a much larger clone, so it may be a read error. The chain uses TRBV7-2 and TRBJ2-5, with D possibly being TRBD1 or TRBD2 (5 bases each). This CDR3 has 15 residues. V dropped 5 bases and J dropped 5 bases, with 18 bases sitting between them. CDR1 is SGHTA, CDR2 FQGNSA, per germline. CDR3 in amino acids: CASSRDAWVGETQYF. In nucleotides, the CDR3 is TGTGCCAGCAGCCGGGACGCCTGGGTGGGGGAGACCCAGTACTTC.

This clonotype was observed a few times. This chain uses TRBV7-6 with TRBJ2-3; 11 nucleotides line up with TRBD2. Germline V gene data show CDR1 as SGHVS and CDR2 as FNYEAQ. With V trimmed by 3 bases and J by 4 bases, 6 bases remained unmatched. The CDR3 runs 16 residues. The CDR3 coding sequence is TGTGCCAGCAGCTTCGATGTTAGCGGGAGGGCAGATACGCAGTATTTT. This encodes CASSFDVSGRADTQYF.

Turning to this clonotype: This may be a read error, as it is one base from a much larger clone. The J gene is TRBJ2-3, the V gene TRBV3-1; perhaps TRBD2 as D (5 bases). Per germline, CDR1 LGHDT and CDR2 YNNKEL (reference sequence). The CDR3 totals 14 residues. V shed 4 bases and J shed 9 bases, with 17 bases lying between them. The CDR3 nucleotides are TGTGCCAGCAGCCTAGATAGCACCCGAGGGACGCAGTATTTT. Its protein is CASSLDSTRGTQYF.

In its sample, this clonotype was seen many times. The chain employs TRBV9 and TRBJ2-7, with 9 bases matching TRBD1. This CDR3 has 15 amino acids. Germline assignment: CDR1 SGDLS and CDR2 YYNGEE. The junction had 8 bases not matched to a gene; V was cut back by 4 bases and J by 3 bases. The chain's CDR3 is CASSSPGQGHYEQYF. CDR3 sequence (DNA): TGTGCCAGCAGCTCCCCGGGACAGGGACACTACGAGCAGTACTTC.

This clonotype was detected ten times or more. This chain joins TRBV3-1 and TRBJ2-5; D might be TRBD1 (6 bases). CDR3 length: 11 residues. Germline V gene data show CDR1 as LGHDT and CDR2 as YNNKEL (reference sequence). V dropped 3 bases and J dropped 13 bases, with 12 bases sitting between them. The chain's CDR3 is CASSQGHQRYF. The CDR3 DNA reads TGTGCCAGCAGCCAGGGACACCAAAGGTACTTC.

Only a few counts were recorded for this clonotype. One junction end disagrees with the germline gene, perhaps due to a read error. The chain carries TRBV19 and TRBJ1-1; D is uncertain. CDR1 and CDR2 (germline): LNHDA, SQIVND (reference sequence). CDR3 length equals 13 residues. The CDR3 DNA is TGTGCCAGTAGTATGAGCCGGAACGCTGAAGCTTTCTTT. Amino acids: CASSMSRNAEAFF.

There are many counts of this clonotype. The chain joins TRBV24-1 to TRBJ1-2; D may be TRBD1 (5 bases). Trimming removed 5 bases from V and 5 bases from J, with 11 bases in between. Germline-derived CDR1 and CDR2 are KGHDR and SFDVKD. This CDR3 spans 13 amino acids. The chain's CDR3 is CATSGWDGYGYTF. For the CDR3, the DNA is TGTGCCACCAGTGGATGGGACGGTTATGGCTACACCTTC.

This clonotype was observed many times. DNA for the CDR3: TGTGCCAGCAGCTTCGACAGGGACACCGGGGAGCTGTTTTTT. Its protein is CASSFDRDTGELFF. The chain carries TRBV11-2 and TRBJ2-2, with 7 bases aligning to TRBD1. In germline, CDR1 is SGHAT, CDR2 FQNNGV. V lost 3 bases, J lost 3 bases, and 1 base stayed unmatched. CDR3 length: 14 residues.

There are many counts of this clonotype. The V gene is TRBV6-1, the J gene TRBJ1-2; D perhaps matches TRBD1 (5 bases). Trimming pared 6 bases from V and 2 bases from J, leaving 16 bases between. From germline, CDR1 is MNHNS and CDR2 SASEGT. This CDR3 contains 15 residues. CDR3 DNA: TGTGCCAGCAGACGCGGTGGGGGGGACAACTATGGCTACACCTTC. Residues: CASRRGGGDNYGYTF.

V and J are TRBV19 and TRBJ1-2, with D perhaps TRBD1 (5 bases). The V and J ends lost 3 bases and 8 bases respectively, with 10 bases between them. This CDR3 is built from 12 residues. The V gene's germline CDR1 is LNHDA and CDR2 SQIVND (reference sequence). This CDR3 is CASSIPKGGYTF. The CDR3 region has the DNA TGTGCCAGTAGTATCCCCAAGGGGGGCTACACCTTC. The whole variable domain, filled in from reference TRBV19 and TRBJ1-2, reads DGGITQSPKYLFRKEGQNVTLSCEQNLNHDAMYWYRQDPGQGLRLIYYSQIVNDFQKGDIAEGYSVSREKKESFPLTVTSAQKNPTAFYLCASSIPKGGYTFGSGTRLTVV.

This sequence joins TRBV6-1 and TRBJ1-1, with D unresolved. Trimming stripped 6 bases from V and 8 bases from J, with 13 bases between. The CDR3 covers 12 residues. The V gene's germline CDR1 is MNHNS and CDR2 SASEGT. CDR3 DNA sequence: TGTGCCAGCAGACCCGGACTGATCGAAGCTTTCTTT. It codes for CASRPGLIEAFF.

In regard to this clonotype: Its ends do not fully match the called genes, so a read error is possible. This chain joins TRBV20-1 and TRBJ2-7; 9 positions agree with TRBD2. The CDR3 is 14 amino acids. In germline, CDR1 is DFQATT, CDR2 SNEGSKA (reference sequence). The CDR3 reads CSAYRAGGSYERYF. CDR3 nucleotides: TGCAGTGCTTATCGAGCGGGAGGCTCCTACGAGCGGTACTTC.

This clonotype was counted many times. The rearrangement links TRBV20-1 to TRBJ2-3, with 8 bases fitting TRBD1. J lost 4 bases, V lost 4 bases, and 22 bases had no gene match. Looked up from germline, CDR1 is DFQATT and CDR2 is SNEGSKA (reference sequence). The CDR3 spans 19 residues. Here the CDR3 DNA reads TGCAGTGCTACCTCGGACAGGGAGAGGGTTACGGGAAAGGCAGATACGCAGTATTTT. It codes for CSATSDRERVTGKADTQYF.

At least ten counts were recorded for this clonotype. The chain links TRBV6-1 to TRBJ2-3; D tentatively fits TRBD1 or TRBD2 (5 bases each). Trimming took off 5 bases at V and 3 bases at J, with 12 bases between the two ends. The CDR3 has 14 residues. Per the germline V gene, CDR1 is MNHNS and CDR2 is SASEGT. The CDR3 sequence is CASSNGDRTDTQYF. CDR3 bases: TGTGCCAGCAGTAATGGGGACCGGACAGATACGCAGTATTTT.

This chain joins TRBV27 and TRBJ2-5; D gene uncertain. Germline V gene sequence: CDR1 MNHEY, CDR2 SMNVEV (reference sequence). This CDR3 has 13 amino acids. V lost 4 bases, J lost 2 bases, and 8 bases lay in between. The CDR3, as DNA: TGTGCCAGCAGTTCAAGGGAACAAGAGACCCAGTACTTC. It codes for CASSSREQETQYF.

This clonotype was observed many times. The chain recombines TRBV20-1 with TRBJ1-1; the D gene is possibly TRBD1 (5 bases). CDR1 and CDR2 from the germline V gene are DFQATT and SNEGSKA (reference sequence). V lost 5 bases, J lost 2 bases, and 15 bases lay in between. The CDR3 is 14 amino acids. CDR3 sequence (DNA): TGCAGTGCTGGGGACGGAAGAGGTAACACTGAAGCTTTCTTT. Translated, it gives CSAGDGRGNTEAFF.

This rearrangement joins TRBV20-1 to TRBJ2-7; 12 positions match TRBD2. Per germline, CDR1 DFQATT and CDR2 SNEGSKA (reference sequence). Germline trimming cut 1 base from V and 2 bases from J; bases unmatched to any gene: 6. The CDR3 is 16 residues long. CDR3 protein: CSARGGLAGRTYEQYF. The CDR3 DNA follows: TGCAGTGCTAGAGGCGGACTAGCGGGACGGACCTACGAGCAGTACTTC.

This clonotype showed up many times. The chain couples TRBV12-3 or TRBV12-4 to TRBJ1-1, with D tentatively TRBD1 (5 bases). V lost 6 bases and J lost 1, with 12 bases in between. The CDR3 extends over 14 amino acids. The CDR3 protein is CASSRDSSNTEAFF. DNA for the CDR3: TGTGCCAGCAGCCGGGACTCCTCGAACACTGAAGCTTTCTTT.

This clonotype was detected a few times. This chain uses TRBV20-1 with TRBJ2-7; 10 bases are a match to TRBD2. V shed 7 bases, J shed 7 bases, and the junction held 13 bases outside the gene matches. The CDR3 sequence is 14 residues long. Germline CDR1 reads DFQATT; CDR2 reads SNEGSKA (reference sequence). The CDR3 DNA is TGCAGTGTTAACGTCCCGGGACTAGCGCGAGAGCAGTACTTC. This encodes CSVNVPGLAREQYF.